The rows below give T cell receptor beta chains drawn from one sample of a study of blood T cell repertoires in COVID-19. The assay was immunoSEQ multiplex PCR, and TCRdb's table has in-frame clones only and misses some. The sample carries fewer than 120,000 clones, 72% recorded once. The sample consisted of peripheral blood. Receptors originate from a woman in her sixties with acute or convalescent COVID-19. The CDR3 runs from the conserved cysteine through the conserved F or W. The D gene is left open where the match is weak. Size tells how often a clone was seen (once, few, many) or the class of an expanded clone, and some rows leave it out.

j_gene: TRBJ1-2; d_gene: -; v_gene: TRBV28; abundance: -; CDR3nt: TGTGCCAGCAGTTACAGGGAAGGCTACACCTTC; CDR3aa: CASSYREGYTF
j_gene: TRBJ2-7; d_gene: -; v_gene: TRBV4-2; abundance: -; CDR3nt: TGTGCCAGCAGCCAAGTGGGCGAGGACAGCTACGAGCAGTACTTC; CDR3aa: CASSQVGEDSYEQYF
j_gene: TRBJ2-2; d_gene: TRBD2; v_gene: TRBV28; abundance: -; CDR3nt: TGTGCCAGCAGCGATTCTAGCGGTTATACCGGGGAGCTGTTTTTT; CDR3aa: CASSDSSGYTGELFF
j_gene: TRBJ2-7; d_gene: TRBD1; v_gene: TRBV2; abundance: -; CDR3nt: TGTGCCAGCAGTGAAGGGACAGGGATTCGCGAGCAGTACTTC; CDR3aa: CASSEGTGIREQYF
j_gene: TRBJ1-1; d_gene: -; v_gene: TRBV19; abundance: -; CDR3nt: TGTGCCAGCCAGGTCGCGCATGGGAACACTGAAGCTTTCTTT; CDR3aa: CASQVAHGNTEAFF
j_gene: TRBJ2-5; d_gene: -; v_gene: TRBV7-9; abundance: once; CDR3nt: TGTGCCAGTTCCGCCATTGGGTCGTTGAAGGAGGAGACCCAGTACTTC; CDR3aa: CASSAIGSLKEETQYF
j_gene: TRBJ1-4; d_gene: -; v_gene: TRBV5-6; abundance: -; CDR3nt: TGTGCCAGCAGCTTGGAGGGACGGGGGAATGAAAAACTGTTTTTT; CDR3aa: CASSLEGRGNEKLFF
j_gene: TRBJ1-2; d_gene: TRBD1; v_gene: TRBV5-1; abundance: -; CDR3nt: TGCGCCAGCCGAAAGGGACAGGGGAGGGATGGCTACACCTTC; CDR3aa: CASRKGQGRDGYTF
j_gene: TRBJ2-2; d_gene: TRBD2; v_gene: TRBV29-1; abundance: once; CDR3nt: TGCAGCGTTGAGCGGGGGGGGCAAACCGGGGAGCTGTTTTTT; CDR3aa: CSVERGGQTGELFF
j_gene: TRBJ1-6; d_gene: -; v_gene: TRBV27; abundance: -; CDR3nt: TGTGCCAGCAGCCTTTGGGGCAGGGCGAGCTCCTATAATTCACCCCTCCACTTT; CDR3aa: CASSLWGRASSYNSPLHF
j_gene: TRBJ2-3; d_gene: TRBD1; v_gene: TRBV27; abundance: -; CDR3nt: TGTGCCAGCAGTGTCAGGGGGTCGGGGGATACGCAGTATTTT; CDR3aa: CASSVRGSGDTQYF
j_gene: TRBJ2-3; d_gene: TRBD2; v_gene: TRBV4-2; abundance: once; CDR3nt: TGTGCCAGCGCAAGCGGGGGAAGCACAGATACGCAGTATTTT; CDR3aa: CASASGGSTDTQYF
j_gene: TRBJ1-5; d_gene: -; v_gene: TRBV20-1; abundance: -; CDR3nt: TGCAGTGCTGGGGGGGCCCAGCCCCAGCATTTT; CDR3aa: CSAGGAQPQHF
j_gene: TRBJ1-3; d_gene: -; v_gene: TRBV7-4; abundance: -; CDR3nt: TGTGCCAGCAGCTTAGCGGAGGGACCAAGCTCTGGAAACACCATATATTTT; CDR3aa: CASSLAEGPSSGNTIYF
j_gene: TRBJ1-3; d_gene: -; v_gene: TRBV18; abundance: -; CDR3nt: TGTGCCAGCTCACCAGGGGCTGATCCTGGAAACACCATATATTTT; CDR3aa: CASSPGADPGNTIYF
j_gene: TRBJ2-2; d_gene: -; v_gene: TRBV2; abundance: -; CDR3nt: TGTGCCAGTCAGAGAGAGGGTGCTACGAACACCGGGGAGCTGTTTTTT; CDR3aa: CASQREGATNTGELFF
j_gene: TRBJ1-1; d_gene: -; v_gene: TRBV15; abundance: few; CDR3nt: TGTGCCACCAGCAGCAGGGGAATATGGAACACTGAAGCTTTCTTT; CDR3aa: CATSSRGIWNTEAFF
j_gene: TRBJ1-2; d_gene: -; v_gene: TRBV12-3/TRBV12-4; abundance: -; CDR3nt: TGTGCCAGCAGTTTGGCCGATGGCTACACCTTC; CDR3aa: CASSLADGYTF
j_gene: TRBJ1-2; d_gene: TRBD1; v_gene: TRBV28; abundance: -; CDR3nt: TGTGCCAGCAGTACAGGGGGCTCCATCTATGGCTACACCTTC; CDR3aa: CASSTGGSIYGYTF
j_gene: TRBJ2-1; d_gene: TRBD2; v_gene: TRBV5-1; abundance: -; CDR3nt: TGCGCCAGCAGCTTGGGGACTAGCTACAATGAGCAGTTCTTC; CDR3aa: CASSLGTSYNEQFF